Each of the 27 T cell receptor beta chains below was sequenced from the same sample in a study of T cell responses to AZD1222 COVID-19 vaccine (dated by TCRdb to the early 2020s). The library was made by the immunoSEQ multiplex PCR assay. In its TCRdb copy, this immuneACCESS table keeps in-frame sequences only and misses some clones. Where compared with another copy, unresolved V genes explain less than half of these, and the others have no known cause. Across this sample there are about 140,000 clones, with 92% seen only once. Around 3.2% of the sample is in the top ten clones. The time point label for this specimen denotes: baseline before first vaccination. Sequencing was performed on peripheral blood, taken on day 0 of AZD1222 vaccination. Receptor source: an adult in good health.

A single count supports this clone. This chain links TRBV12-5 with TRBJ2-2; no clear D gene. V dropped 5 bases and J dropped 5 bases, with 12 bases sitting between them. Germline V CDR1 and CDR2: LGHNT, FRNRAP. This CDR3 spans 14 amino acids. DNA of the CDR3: TGTGCTAGTGGTCCGCTCCCTAGAACCGGGGAGCTGTTTTTT. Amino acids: CASGPLPRTGELFF.

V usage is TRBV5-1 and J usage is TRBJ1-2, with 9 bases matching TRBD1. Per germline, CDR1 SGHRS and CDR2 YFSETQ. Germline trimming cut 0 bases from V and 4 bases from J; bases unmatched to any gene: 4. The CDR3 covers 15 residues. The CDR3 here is CASSLETGGSYGYTF. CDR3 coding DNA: TGCGCCAGCAGCTTGGAAACAGGGGGCAGCTATGGCTACACCTTC.

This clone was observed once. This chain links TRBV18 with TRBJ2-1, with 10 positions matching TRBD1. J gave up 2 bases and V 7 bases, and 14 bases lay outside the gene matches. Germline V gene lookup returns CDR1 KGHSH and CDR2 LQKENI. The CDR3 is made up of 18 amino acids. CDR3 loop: CASFSGTGDRKTYNEQFF. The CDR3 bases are TGTGCCAGCTTTTCCGGGACAGGGGATCGTAAGACCTACAATGAGCAGTTCTTC.

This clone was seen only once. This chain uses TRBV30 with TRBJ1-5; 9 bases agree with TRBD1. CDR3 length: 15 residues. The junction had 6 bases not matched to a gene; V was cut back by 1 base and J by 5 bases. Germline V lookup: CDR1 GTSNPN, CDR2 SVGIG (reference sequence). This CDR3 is CAWSAGQGTDQPQHF. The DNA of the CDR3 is TGTGCCTGGAGTGCGGGACAGGGAACCGATCAGCCCCAGCATTTT.

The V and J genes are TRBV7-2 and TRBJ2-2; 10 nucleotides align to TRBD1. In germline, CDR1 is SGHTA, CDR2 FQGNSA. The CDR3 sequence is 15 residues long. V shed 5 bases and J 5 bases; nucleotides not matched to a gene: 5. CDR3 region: CASSQTGGATGELFF. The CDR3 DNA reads TGTGCCAGCAGCCAGACAGGGGGCGCGACCGGGGAGCTGTTTTTT.

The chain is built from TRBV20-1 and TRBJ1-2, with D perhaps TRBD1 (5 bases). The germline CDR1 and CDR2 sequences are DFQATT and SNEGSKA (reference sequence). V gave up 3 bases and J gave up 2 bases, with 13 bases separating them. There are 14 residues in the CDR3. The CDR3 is CSASLGDGNYGYTF. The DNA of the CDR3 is TGCAGTGCTAGTTTAGGGGACGGGAACTATGGCTACACCTTC.

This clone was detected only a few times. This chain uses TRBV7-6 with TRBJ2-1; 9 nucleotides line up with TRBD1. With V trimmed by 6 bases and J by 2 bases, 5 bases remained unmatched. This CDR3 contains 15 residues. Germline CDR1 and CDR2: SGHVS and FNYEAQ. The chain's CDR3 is CASSPGTGPYNEQFF. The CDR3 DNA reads TGTGCCAGCAGTCCCGGGACAGGGCCCTACAATGAGCAGTTCTTC. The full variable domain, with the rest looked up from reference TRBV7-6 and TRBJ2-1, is GAGVSQSPRYKVTKRGQDVALRCDPISGHVSLYWYRQALGQGPEFLTYFNYEAQQDKSGLPNDRFSAERPEGSISTLTIQRTEQRDSAMYRCASSPGTGPYNEQFFGPGTRLTVL.

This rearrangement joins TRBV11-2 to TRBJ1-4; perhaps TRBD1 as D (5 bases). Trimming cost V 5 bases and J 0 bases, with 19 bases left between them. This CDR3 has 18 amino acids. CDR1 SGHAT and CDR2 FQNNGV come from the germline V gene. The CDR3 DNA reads TGTGCCAGCAGCCCGGGCCCCCGGGGGGGTTCAACTAATGAAAAACTGTTTTTT. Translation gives CASSPGPRGGSTNEKLFF.

CDR3: CSVDLVRNTEAFF. The CDR3 coding sequence is TGCAGCGTTGATCTAGTCCGAAACACTGAAGCTTTCTTT. V usage is TRBV29-1 and J usage is TRBJ1-1; D gene ambiguous. Germline V gene lookup returns CDR1 SQVTM and CDR2 ANQGSEA. V dropped 3 bases and J dropped 2 bases, with 10 bases sitting between them. The CDR3 runs 13 residues.

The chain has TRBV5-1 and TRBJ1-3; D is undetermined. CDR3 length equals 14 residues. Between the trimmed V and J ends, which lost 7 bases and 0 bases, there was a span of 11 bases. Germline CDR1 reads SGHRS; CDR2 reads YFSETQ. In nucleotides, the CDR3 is TGCGCCAGCGGACCAACTAGCTCTGGAAACACCATATATTTT. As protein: CASGPTSSGNTIYF.

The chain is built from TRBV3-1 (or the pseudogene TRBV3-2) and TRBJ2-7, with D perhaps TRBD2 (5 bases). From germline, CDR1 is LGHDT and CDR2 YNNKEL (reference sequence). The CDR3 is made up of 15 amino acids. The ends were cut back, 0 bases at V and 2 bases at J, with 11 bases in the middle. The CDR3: CASSQDLARTYEQYF. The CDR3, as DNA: TGTGCCAGCAGCCAAGATCTAGCCCGTACCTACGAGCAGTACTTC.

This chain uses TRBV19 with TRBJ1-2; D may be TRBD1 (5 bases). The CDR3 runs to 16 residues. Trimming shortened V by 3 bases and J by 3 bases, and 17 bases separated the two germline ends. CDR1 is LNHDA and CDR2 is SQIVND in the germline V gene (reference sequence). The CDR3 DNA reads TGTGCCAGTAGTATTGGCCCGGGGGGGTATGACTATGGCTACACCTTC. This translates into CASSIGPGGYDYGYTF.

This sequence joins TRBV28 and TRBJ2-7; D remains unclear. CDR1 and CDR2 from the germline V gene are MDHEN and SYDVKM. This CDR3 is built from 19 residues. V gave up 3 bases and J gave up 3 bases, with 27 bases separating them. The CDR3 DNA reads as TGTGCCAGCAGTTTTTTACCGACTTACAGCCAAATACATAACTACGAGCAGTACTTC. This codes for CASSFLPTYSQIHNYEQYF. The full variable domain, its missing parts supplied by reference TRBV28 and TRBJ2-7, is DVKVTQSSRYLVKRTGEKVFLECVQDMDHENMFWYRQDPGLGLRLIYFSYDVKMKEKGDIPEGYSVSREKKERFSLILESASTNQTSMYLCASSFLPTYSQIHNYEQYFGPGTRLTVT.

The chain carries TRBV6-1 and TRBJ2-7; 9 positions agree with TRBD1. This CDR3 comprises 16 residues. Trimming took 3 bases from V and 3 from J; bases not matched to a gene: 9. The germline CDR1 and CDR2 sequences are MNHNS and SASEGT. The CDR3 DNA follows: TGTGCCAGCAGTGATACAGGGGGCGCGAGAATCTACGAGCAGTACTTC. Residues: CASSDTGGARIYEQYF.

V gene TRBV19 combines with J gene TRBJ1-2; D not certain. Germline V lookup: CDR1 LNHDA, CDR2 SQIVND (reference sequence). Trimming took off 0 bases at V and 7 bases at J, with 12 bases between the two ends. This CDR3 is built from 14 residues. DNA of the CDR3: TGTGCCAGTAGTATAGATCTGGCCCGGGGTGGCTACACCTTC. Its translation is CASSIDLARGGYTF.

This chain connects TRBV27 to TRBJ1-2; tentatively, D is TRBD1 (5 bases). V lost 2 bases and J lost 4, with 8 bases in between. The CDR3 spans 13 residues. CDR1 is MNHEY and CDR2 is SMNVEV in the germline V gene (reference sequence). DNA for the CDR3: TGTGCCAGCAGTTTAGGGGCGTTCTATGGCTACACCTTC. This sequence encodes CASSLGAFYGYTF.

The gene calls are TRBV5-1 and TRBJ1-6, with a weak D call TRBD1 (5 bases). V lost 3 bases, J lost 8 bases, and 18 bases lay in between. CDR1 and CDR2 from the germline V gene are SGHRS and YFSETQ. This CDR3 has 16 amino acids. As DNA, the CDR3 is TGCGCCAGCAGCTCCGGGACTCCTTCTCGGGATTCACCCCTCCACTTT. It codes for CASSSGTPSRDSPLHF.

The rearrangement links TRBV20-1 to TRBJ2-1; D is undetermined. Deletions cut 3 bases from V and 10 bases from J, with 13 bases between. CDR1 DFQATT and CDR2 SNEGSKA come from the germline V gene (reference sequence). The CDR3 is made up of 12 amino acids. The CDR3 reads CSASSGQVEQFF. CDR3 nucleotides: TGCAGTGCTAGTTCTGGGCAGGTCGAGCAGTTCTTC.

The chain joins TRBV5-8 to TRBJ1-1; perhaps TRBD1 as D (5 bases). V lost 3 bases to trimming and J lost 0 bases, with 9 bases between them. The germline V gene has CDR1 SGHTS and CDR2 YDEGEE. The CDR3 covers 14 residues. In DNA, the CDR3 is TGTGCCAGCAGCTGGGAGGGGATGAACACTGAAGCTTTCTTT. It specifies CASSWEGMNTEAFF.

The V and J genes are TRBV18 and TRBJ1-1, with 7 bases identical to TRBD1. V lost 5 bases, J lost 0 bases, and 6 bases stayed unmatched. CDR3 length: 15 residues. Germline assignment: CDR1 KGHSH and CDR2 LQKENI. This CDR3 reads CASSVSGGVNTEAFF. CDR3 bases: TGTGCCAGCTCAGTCTCAGGGGGAGTGAACACTGAAGCTTTCTTT.

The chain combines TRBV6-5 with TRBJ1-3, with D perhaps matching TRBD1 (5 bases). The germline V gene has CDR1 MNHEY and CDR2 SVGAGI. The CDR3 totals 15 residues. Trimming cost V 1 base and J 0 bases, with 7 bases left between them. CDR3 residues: CASSYWGNSGNTIYF. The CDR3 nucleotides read TGTGCCAGCAGTTACTGGGGGAACTCTGGAAACACCATATATTTT.

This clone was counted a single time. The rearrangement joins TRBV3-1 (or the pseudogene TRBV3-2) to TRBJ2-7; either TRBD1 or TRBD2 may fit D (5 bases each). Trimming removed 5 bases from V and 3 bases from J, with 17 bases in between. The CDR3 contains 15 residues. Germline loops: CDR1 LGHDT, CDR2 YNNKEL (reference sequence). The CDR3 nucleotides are TGTGCCAGCAGCGGGGGACGGGTTGGGGTCTACGAGCAGTACTTC. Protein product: CASSGGRVGVYEQYF.

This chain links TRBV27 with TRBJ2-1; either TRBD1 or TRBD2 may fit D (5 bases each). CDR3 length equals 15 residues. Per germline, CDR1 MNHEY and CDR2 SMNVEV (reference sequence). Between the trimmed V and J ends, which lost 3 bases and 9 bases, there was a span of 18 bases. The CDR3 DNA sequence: TGTGCCAGCAGTTTTGGAACTAGGGGATATACTGAGCAGTTCTTC. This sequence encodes CASSFGTRGYTEQFF.

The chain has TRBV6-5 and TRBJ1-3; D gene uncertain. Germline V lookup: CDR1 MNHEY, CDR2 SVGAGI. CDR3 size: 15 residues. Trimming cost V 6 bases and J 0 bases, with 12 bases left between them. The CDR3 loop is CASSKAVLSGNTIYF. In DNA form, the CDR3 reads TGTGCCAGCAGCAAGGCGGTACTCTCTGGAAACACCATATATTTT.

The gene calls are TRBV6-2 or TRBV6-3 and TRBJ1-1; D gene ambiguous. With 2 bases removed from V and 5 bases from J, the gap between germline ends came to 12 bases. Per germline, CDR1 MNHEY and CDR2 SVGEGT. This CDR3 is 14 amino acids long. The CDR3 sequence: CASSYRVEETEAFF. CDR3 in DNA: TGTGCCAGCAGTTACCGGGTTGAGGAGACTGAAGCTTTCTTT.

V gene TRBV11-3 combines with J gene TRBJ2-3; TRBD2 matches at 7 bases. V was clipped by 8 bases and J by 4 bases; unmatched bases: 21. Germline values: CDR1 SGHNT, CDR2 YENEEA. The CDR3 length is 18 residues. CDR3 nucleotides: TGTGCCAGCGCCGTCGGCCCGTCTAGCGGAGGAGGGCCAGATACGCAGTATTTT. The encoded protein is CASAVGPSSGGGPDTQYF.

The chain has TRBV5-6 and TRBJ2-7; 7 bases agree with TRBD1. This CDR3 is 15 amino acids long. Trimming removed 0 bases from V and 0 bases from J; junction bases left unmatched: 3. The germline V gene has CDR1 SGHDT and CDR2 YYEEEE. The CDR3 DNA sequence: TGTGCCAGCAGCTTGGGTTGGGACAGCTCCTACGAGCAGTACTTC. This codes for CASSLGWDSSYEQYF.